This T cell receptor (beta chain) was identified in a study of cytomegalovirus exposure and HLA in healthy donors. It was with 60 Vbeta and 13 Jbeta primers that the PCR ran. The protocol was immunoSEQ multiplex PCR, while the TCRdb copy is restricted to in-frame clones and leaves out a portion. The repertoire consists of almost 90,000 clones, with 75% to 90% occurring once and the leading ten covering 6% to 7.5%. The V segment lost 4 bases and the J segment 5 bases; nucleotides outside the gene matches: 11. The germline V gene encodes CDR1 SGHRS and CDR2 YFSETQ. The CDR3 consists of 17 residues. To note about this clone: As yet, its antigen is unknown.

The study's findings and limits: The study dropped some indistinguishable V segments, TRBV6-2 and TRBV6-3 among them. For most TCR sequences rarity was the rule, although some public TCRs occurred in many donors. Later on, analysis showed that most CMV-associated TCR beta chains appeared to be HLA-restricted.

The chain couples TRBV5-1 to TRBJ2-3; 12 nucleotides line up with TRBD2. This clonotype was sampled from a man aged 35-49 years in good health and CMV-seropositive. Sequencing was performed on PBMCs. The CDR3 nucleotides read TGCGCCAGCAGCCGACCACTAGCGGGGGGCGGAGGAGATACGCAGTATTTT. Amino acids: CASSRPLAGGGGDTQYF. Full variable domain (remainder filled in from reference TRBV5-1 and TRBJ2-3): KAGVTQTPRYLIKTRGQQVTLSCSPISGHRSVSWYQQTPGQGLQFLFEYFSETQRNKGNFPGRFSGRQFSNSRSEMNVSTLELGDSALYLCASSRPLAGGGGDTQYFGPGTRLTVL.